These 25 T cell receptor beta chains originate from one sample sequenced in a study of T cells after yellow fever vaccination. TCRdb passed the 5' RACE reads through MiXCR, listing each CDR3 protein once. The table lists about 220,000 distinct CDR3 sequences, approximately 3% of them singletons. Sequencing used CD4+ T cells sorted from PBMCs, obtained 10 days after the yellow fever booster vaccination. The receptors were sampled from a man in his late teens or twenties who received the YFV17D yellow fever vaccine.

This chain uses TRBV19 with TRBJ1-5; the match to TRBD1 covers 8 bases. The CDR3 contains 16 residues. J was trimmed by 2 bases and V by 5 bases; bases with no gene match: 8. Germline-derived CDR1 and CDR2 are LNHDA and SQIVND (reference sequence). In DNA, the CDR3 is TGTGCCAGTAGTTACCACAGGGGGAAAGGCAATCAGCCCCAGCATTTT. This sequence encodes CASSYHRGKGNQPQHF. The entire variable domain, with the rest obtained from reference TRBV19 and TRBJ1-5, is as follows: DGGITQSPKYLFRKEGQNVTLSCEQNLNHDAMYWYRQDPGQGLRLIYYSQIVNDFQKGDIAEGYSVSREKKESFPLTVTSAQKNPTAFYLCASSYHRGKGNQPQHFGDGTRLSIL.

This clonotype was seen ten or more times. A read error may account for a junction end that differs from germline. This chain joins TRBV6-5 and TRBJ1-1; D is possibly TRBD1 (6 bases). The CDR3 covers 14 residues. From germline, CDR1 is MNHEY and CDR2 SVGAGI. In DNA form, the CDR3 reads TGTGCCAGCAGTTTTGACCCGGGACACCCTCTAGGGGTCTTT. This sequence encodes CASSFDPGHPLGVF.

In its sample, this clonotype was seen many times. As DNA, the CDR3 is TGTGCCATCAGTTCGGACAGACCAACTAATGAAAAACTGTTTTTT. Amino acids: CAISSDRPTNEKLFF. The chain carries TRBV10-3 and TRBJ1-4, with D possibly matching TRBD1 (6 bases). The CDR3 is 15 amino acids. CDR1 is ENHRY, CDR2 SYGVKD, per germline. With 5 bases removed from V and 0 bases from J, the gap between germline ends came to 10 bases.

In its sample, this clonotype was seen many times. J is TRBJ1-5 and V is TRBV7-2, with no clear D. Trimming removed 1 base at V and 0 bases at J, with 7 bases between. CDR1 is SGHTA and CDR2 is FQGNSA in the germline V gene. The CDR3 covers 15 residues. The CDR3 sequence is CASSLVGSSNQPQHF. CDR3 DNA: TGTGCCAGCAGCTTAGTTGGGTCTAGCAATCAGCCCCAGCATTTT.

The CDR3: CASSLSDRPYGYTF. The CDR3 DNA is TGTGCCAGCAGTTTAAGTGACAGACCCTATGGCTACACCTTC. The V and J genes are TRBV12-3 or TRBV12-4 and TRBJ1-2, with D perhaps TRBD1 (5 bases). The CDR3 runs to 14 residues. Trimming took 2 bases from V and 4 from J, leaving 11 bases between them.

J is TRBJ1-2 and V is TRBV9, with TRBD1 identical over 10 bases. CDR3 length: 16 amino acids. CDR1 and CDR2 from the germline V gene are SGDLS and YYNGEE. The V segment lost 0 bases and the J segment 4 bases; nucleotides outside the gene matches: 6. Here the CDR3 DNA reads TGTGCCAGCAGCGTAGGACAGGGGGCTAGTAGCTATGGCTACACCTTC. Translating gives CASSVGQGASSYGYTF.

This clonotype was observed many times. The rearrangement joins TRBV20-1 to TRBJ1-2; a weak D match, TRBD1 (6 bases). V lost 5 bases and J lost 6, with 13 bases in between. This CDR3 has 12 amino acids. CDR1 and CDR2 from the germline V gene are DFQATT and SNEGSKA (reference sequence). CDR3 residues: CSAFLQGHGYTF. CDR3 sequence (DNA): TGCAGTGCTTTTTTACAGGGACATGGCTACACCTTC.

The rearrangement joins TRBV7-2 to TRBJ2-4; D call uncertain. Trimming stripped 1 base from V and 5 bases from J, with 6 bases between. The CDR3 loop spans 13 amino acids. Looked up from germline, CDR1 is SGHTA and CDR2 is FQGNSA. DNA for the CDR3: TGTGCCAGCAGCTTAGTAGTGCAAAACATTCAGTACTTC. This codes for CASSLVVQNIQYF.

There are many counts of this clonotype. The rearrangement joins TRBV7-9 to TRBJ1-1, with TRBD1 matching over 7 bases. The J segment lost 4 bases and the V segment lost 5 bases, leaving 4 bases of the junction unmatched. There are 13 residues in the CDR3. Germline V gene data show CDR1 as SEHNR and CDR2 as FQNEAQ (reference sequence). The CDR3 DNA is TGTGCCAGCAGCGCGCAGGGGGGCACTGAAGCTTTCTTT. Protein sequence: CASSAQGGTEAFF. The full variable domain, in which reference TRBV7-9 and TRBJ1-1 provide the parts outside the CDR3, is DTGVSQNPRHKITKRGQNVTFRCDPISEHNRLYWYRQTLGQGPEFLTYFQNEAQLEKSRLLSDRFSAERPKGSFSTLEIQRTEQGDSAMYLCASSAQGGTEAFFGQGTRLTVV.

This clonotype was seen more than once but under ten times. Relative to the germline gene, one junction end is altered; a read error may explain this. The chain is built from TRBV14 and TRBJ2-1, with a weak D call TRBD2 (5 bases). Per the germline V gene, CDR1 is SGHDN and CDR2 is FVKESK. The CDR3 is 15 residues long. This chain's CDR3 is CASSQDPRGYSEQFF. CDR3 nucleotide sequence: TGTGCCAGCAGCCAAGACCCCCGGGGTTACAGTGAGCAGTTCTTC.

The chain carries TRBV12-3 or TRBV12-4 and TRBJ2-6; 7 positions match TRBD1. V lost 5 bases to trimming and J lost 1 base; unmatched junction nucleotides: 2. The CDR3 runs to 15 residues. CDR3 bases: TGTGCCAGCAGTAACAGGGGATCTGGGGCCAACGTCCTGACTTTC. As protein: CASSNRGSGANVLTF.

The rearrangement links TRBV5-1 to TRBJ2-7, with D hard to call. Germline CDR1 is SGHRS and CDR2 is YFSETQ. Trimming cost V 5 bases and J 2 bases, with 8 bases left between them. CDR3 size: 12 residues. CDR3 DNA sequence: TGCGCCAGCAGGAAGATCCCCTACGAGCAGTACTTC. It codes for CASRKIPYEQYF.

This clonotype showed up just a few times. The chain couples TRBV7-3 to TRBJ1-2; the D gene is possibly TRBD1 (6 bases). V dropped 5 bases and J dropped 2 bases, with 15 bases sitting between them. Germline values: CDR1 SGHTA, CDR2 FQGTGA. This CDR3 contains 15 residues. CDR3: CASSPDGGGNYGYTF. The CDR3, as DNA: TGTGCCAGCAGCCCGGATGGAGGGGGAAACTATGGCTACACCTTC.

At least ten counts were recorded for this clonotype. In nucleotides, the CDR3 is TGTGCCAGCAGCTTAGATAGAGGGACTAGCGGGCCCGCCCGGACCCAGTACTTC. Its protein is CASSLDRGTSGPARTQYF. The chain is built from TRBV11-2 and TRBJ2-5; 12 bases line up with TRBD2. The V segment lost 0 bases and the J segment 7 bases; nucleotides outside the gene matches: 12. Germline CDR1 and CDR2: SGHAT and FQNNGV. The length of the CDR3 is 18 residues.

This clonotype was found many times. This chain connects TRBV5-5 to TRBJ1-1, with D unclear. V was clipped by 10 bases and J by 2 bases, with 21 bases between them. The CDR3 covers 15 residues. Germline CDR1 is SGHKS and CDR2 is YYEKEE (reference sequence). CDR3 sequence: CAGDNPPPLNTEAFF. The CDR3 coding sequence is TGTGCCGGAGATAATCCCCCACCCCTCAACACTGAAGCTTTCTTT.

This clonotype was seen ten or more times. The chain joins TRBV3-1 to TRBJ1-2; D may be TRBD1 (5 bases). Germline CDR1 reads LGHDT; CDR2 reads YNNKEL (reference sequence). The CDR3 contains 11 residues. V gave up 8 bases and J gave up 2 bases, with 6 bases separating them. The CDR3 protein is CASRDNYGYTF. The CDR3 DNA sequence: TGTGCCAGCCGGGACAACTATGGCTACACCTTC. Based on the CDR3 plus reference TRBV3-1 and TRBJ1-2, the full variable domain is DTAVSQTPKYLVTQMGNDKSIKCEQNLGHDTMYWYKQDSKKFLKIMFSYNNKELIINETVPNRFSPKSPDKAHLNLHINSLELGDSAVYFCASRDNYGYTFGSGTRLTVV.

This clonotype has just a few counts. The gene calls are TRBV28 and TRBJ1-5, with D perhaps TRBD1 (5 bases). The V and J ends lost 6 bases and 4 bases respectively, with 10 bases between them. The CDR3 sequence is 13 residues long. Germline V gives CDR1 MDHEN, CDR2 SYDVKM. DNA for the CDR3: TGTGCCAGCAGGACAGCGGCTAATCAGCCCCAGCATTTT. As protein: CASRTAANQPQHF.

CDR3 loop: CAISDVANKNTEAFF. DNA of the CDR3: TGTGCCATCAGTGACGTGGCAAACAAGAACACTGAAGCTTTCTTT. The V gene is TRBV10-3, the J gene TRBJ1-1, with D hard to call. This CDR3 contains 15 residues. Trimming pared 3 bases from V and 1 base from J, leaving 12 bases between. CDR1 is ENHRY, CDR2 SYGVKD, per germline.

The chain uses TRBV11-2 and TRBJ2-5, with D hard to call. This CDR3 region has 19 residues. Germline values: CDR1 SGHAT, CDR2 FQNNGV. The V end was cut by 5 bases, the J end by 1 base, with 26 bases between. In DNA, the CDR3 is TGTGCCAGCAGCCCTTATGGGGTACGACACGGTAGCTTCCAAGAGACCCAGTACTTC. It specifies CASSPYGVRHGSFQETQYF.

About this clonotype: This clone may be a read error of a much larger clone one base away. CDR3 region: CASSEGRETQYF. The CDR3 region has the DNA TGTGCCAGCAGCGAAGGGAGGGAGACCCAGTACTTC. This chain uses TRBV11-2 with TRBJ2-5, with D possibly matching TRBD2 (6 bases). Germline V CDR1 and CDR2: SGHAT, FQNNGV. The CDR3 spans 12 residues. Trimming took 5 bases from V and 5 from J, leaving 9 bases between them.

This clonotype was found many times. The V gene is TRBV21-1, the J gene TRBJ1-5. TRBV21-1 is deemed a pseudogene. The CDR3 is made up of 17 amino acids. The CDR3: CASSKEGEADSNQPQHF. Here the CDR3 DNA reads TGTGCCAGCAGCAAAGAGGGGGAGGCAGATAGCAATCAGCCCCAGCATTTT.

This clonotype occurred a few times. This clone may be a read error of a much larger clone one base away. The CDR3 end shows no conserved phenylalanine or tryptophan, and so a read error is likely. The chain links TRBV7-2 to TRBJ2-2, with D tentatively TRBD1 or TRBD2 (6 bases each). V was pared by 4 bases and J by 7 bases, with 16 bases between. This CDR3 has 15 residues. Germline-derived CDR1 and CDR2 are SGHTA and FQGNSA. CDR3 sequence: CASSSQGRINGELFV. The CDR3 DNA reads TGTGCCAGCAGCTCGCAGGGGAGGATAAACGGGGAGCTGTTTGTT.

The chain joins TRBV7-9 to TRBJ1-1; D uncertain. V was cut by 5 bases and J by 1 base, with 17 bases left in between. This CDR3 spans 16 amino acids. Per the germline V gene, CDR1 is SEHNR and CDR2 is FQNEAQ (reference sequence). CDR3 in amino acids: CASSPLREGGNTEAFF. For the CDR3, the DNA is TGTGCCAGCAGCCCCTTGCGGGAGGGCGGGAACACTGAAGCTTTCTTT.

The rearrangement uses TRBV12-3 or TRBV12-4 and TRBJ1-2; tentative D call: TRBD1 (6 bases). CDR3 size: 14 residues. The V end was cut by 1 base, the J end by 4 bases, with 10 bases between. The CDR3 loop is CASSLETGSYGYTF. The CDR3 DNA reads TGTGCCAGCAGTTTAGAGACAGGTTCCTATGGCTACACCTTC.

The chain uses TRBV12-3 or TRBV12-4 and TRBJ1-2; D not certain. The CDR3 totals 13 residues. V gave up 3 bases and J gave up 4 bases, with 9 bases separating them. This CDR3 reads CASSFGHAYGYTF. In DNA, the CDR3 is TGTGCCAGCAGTTTCGGGCACGCCTATGGCTACACCTTC.